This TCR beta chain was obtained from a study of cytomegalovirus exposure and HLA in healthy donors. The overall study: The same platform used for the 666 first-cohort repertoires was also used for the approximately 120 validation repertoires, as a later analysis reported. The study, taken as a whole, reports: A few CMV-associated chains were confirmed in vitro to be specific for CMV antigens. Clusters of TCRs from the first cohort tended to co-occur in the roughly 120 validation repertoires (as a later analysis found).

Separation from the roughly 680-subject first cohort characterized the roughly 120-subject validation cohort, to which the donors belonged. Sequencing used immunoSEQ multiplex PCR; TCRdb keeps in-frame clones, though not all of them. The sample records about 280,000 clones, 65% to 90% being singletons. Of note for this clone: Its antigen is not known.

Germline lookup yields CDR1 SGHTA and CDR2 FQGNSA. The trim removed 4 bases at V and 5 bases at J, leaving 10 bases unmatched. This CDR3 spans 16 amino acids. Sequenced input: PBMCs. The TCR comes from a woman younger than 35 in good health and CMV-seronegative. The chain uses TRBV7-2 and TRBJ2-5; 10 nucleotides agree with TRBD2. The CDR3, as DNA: TGTGCCAGCAGCTCGGGACTAGCGAGCATTGGGGAGACCCAGTACTTC. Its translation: CASSSGLASIGETQYF.